This T cell receptor (beta chain) emerged from a study of PD-L1 blockade in urothelial cancer. Overall study: Male sex and bladder-origin urothelial cancer characterized about 85% of the roughly 30 patients. Blood analysis occurred 3 weeks (second dose) and 6 weeks after treatment start. Blood samples had a median of approximately 140,000 T cells, more than 65,000 unique TCRs, and clonality roughly 0.073.

Clones were read by immunoSEQ multiplex PCR, and TCRdb kept only the in-frame ones, dropping some. The sample includes some 100,000 clones, roughly nine tenths of them seen just once. The study's findings and limits: Clones that were tumor-associated expanded more in the blood of durable-benefit patients at 3 weeks.

Remarks on this clone: Its cognate antigen is unknown.

Here the sequenced sample was PBMCs, taken around atezolizumab (anti-PD-L1) treatment. This sequence originates from a woman older than 75 with urothelial cancer.

The CDR3 spells CASRPFGLKLGYTF. CDR3 DNA sequence: TGTGCCAGCAGACCCTTTGGACTCAAGCTTGGCTACACCTTC. V is TRBV28 and J is TRBJ1-2; D remains ambiguous. Looked up from germline, CDR1 is MDHEN and CDR2 is SYDVKM. The CDR3 runs to 14 residues. V lost 6 bases and J lost 7, with 18 bases in between.